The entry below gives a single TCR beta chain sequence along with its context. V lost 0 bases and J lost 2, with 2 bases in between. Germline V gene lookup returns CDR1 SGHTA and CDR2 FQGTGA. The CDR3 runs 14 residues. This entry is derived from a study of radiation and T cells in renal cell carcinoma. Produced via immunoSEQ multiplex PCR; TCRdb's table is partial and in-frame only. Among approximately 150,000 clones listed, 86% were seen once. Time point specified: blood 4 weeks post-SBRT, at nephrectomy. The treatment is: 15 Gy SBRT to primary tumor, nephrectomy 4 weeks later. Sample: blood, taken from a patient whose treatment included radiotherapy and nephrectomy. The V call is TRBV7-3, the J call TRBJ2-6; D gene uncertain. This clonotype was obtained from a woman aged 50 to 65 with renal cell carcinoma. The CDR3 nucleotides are TGTGCCAGCAGCTTAACTGCTGGGGCCAACGTCCTGACTTTC. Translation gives CASSLTAGANVLTF.